This is a list of T cell receptor beta chains from one sample in a study of blood T cell repertoires in COVID-19. Repertoires were generated with immunoSEQ multiplex PCR, while TCRdb's copy carries only in-frame clones and drops some. Seen here are 150,000 to 200,000 clones, about 80% observed once, and the top ten hold roughly 7%. Sequenced: PBMCs or T cells enriched from blood (not recorded which). Receptors originate from a man in his forties or fifties who had recovered from COVID-19. Each CDR3 is given with its conserved first and last residue. The D gene is left open where the match is weak.

v_call | d_call | cdr3_length | cdr3_aa
TRBV28 | - | 15 | CASSTFDPQADTQYF
TRBV6-1 | TRBD1 | 16 | CASSEIGTVGRWPQHF
TRBV6-2/TRBV6-3 | - | 14 | CASSYEVTNTEAFF
TRBV18 | - | 15 | CASSPSNSNNYGYTF
TRBV24-1 | TRBD2 | 16 | CATSDPIAGGPDTQYF
TRBV5-1 | - | 15 | CASSLGSGYNSPLHF
TRBV10-3 | - | 12 | CAVRPEGSPLHF
TRBV5-1 | TRBD1 | 14 | CASSLRTGADEQYF
TRBV15 | TRBD1 | 13 | CAIGQGSRNTIYF
TRBV2 | TRBD1 | 15 | CASSSDRVRGNTIYF
TRBV10-1 | TRBD1 | 15 | CASSQGAKPNEKLFF
TRBV24-1 | TRBD1 | 13 | CATSDRQGAEQYF
TRBV11-2 | - | 14 | CASSLGHTTDTQYF
TRBV7-9 | TRBD1 | 13 | CASSFTGGREQYF
TRBV28 | TRBD1 | 14 | CASRDGQGRNEQFF
TRBV5-1 | TRBD2 | 16 | CASSLARSGGNNEQFF
TRBV7-8 | - | 19 | CASSAESSPPDWVTGELFF
TRBV4-3 | TRBD1 | 17 | CASSQDSPDRGSYEQYF
TRBV6-5 | - | 15 | CASSYASQFRYGYTF
TRBV15 | TRBD1 | 15 | CATSRGDRGKETQYF
TRBV18 | TRBD1 | 14 | CASSPGQGSYGYTF
TRBV3-1/TRBV3-2 | - | 13 | CASSQDLSTTSDF
TRBV19 | - | 15 | CASSIAGHKYNEQFF
TRBV6-5 | - | 15 | CASNDLSAMNTEAFF
TRBV30 | - | 14 | CAWTPAGTSYEQYF
TRBV30 | - | 15 | CAWSVRVLSGNTIYF
TRBV6-5 | - | 16 | CASSYLGAHGQETQYF
TRBV4-2 | TRBD1 | 14 | CASSQDPGGVELFF
TRBV6-5 | - | 13 | CASSFLQADEQYF
TRBV5-1 | - | 16 | CASSFQAAHVADEQFF
TRBV5-5 | - | 15 | CASSLQGTPFYEQYF
TRBV28 | - | 13 | CASTLGGNTEAFF